Presented here are 28 T cell receptor beta chains from one specimen sequenced in a study of human T cells and chemical hapten exposure. TCRdb fed the RACE reads into MiXCR, producing one record per CDR3 protein. The table shows about 80,000 distinct CDR3 sequences, with 11% to 15% occurring only once. The sample's time point: pre-sensitization, week 0. Treatment noted: therapeutic diphenylcyclopropenone sensitization with weekly scalp DPC. Sequencing used whole blood, obtained in connection with sensitization to the hapten diphenylcyclopropenone (DPC). The receptors come from a woman between 45 and 65 years old with alopecia areata. Some clones in this sample may be carry-over from other donors' samples.

There are many counts of this clonotype. The chain uses TRBV7-2 and TRBJ1-1; D gene uncertain. Germline V gene sequence: CDR1 SGHTA, CDR2 FQGNSA. V lost 5 bases to trimming and J lost 1 base, with 11 bases between them. CDR3 length equals 14 residues. The CDR3 loop is CASSQMAQNTEAFF. In DNA form, the CDR3 reads TGTGCCAGCAGCCAAATGGCGCAGAACACTGAAGCTTTCTTT.

This clonotype was counted at least ten times. This rearrangement joins TRBV5-4 to TRBJ1-3; the D is unclear. The CDR3 extends over 15 amino acids. Germline lookup yields CDR1 SGHNT and CDR2 YYREEE (reference sequence). V shed 0 bases and J shed 4 bases, with 11 bases lying between them. CDR3 sequence reads: CASSLGPADGNTIYF. The CDR3 DNA is TGTGCCAGCAGCTTGGGACCCGCGGACGGAAACACCATATATTTT.

The J gene is TRBJ2-7, the V gene TRBV20-1; tentatively, D is TRBD2 (6 bases). V lost 4 bases, J lost 0 bases, and 16 bases lay in between. CDR3 length: 15 residues. Germline loops: CDR1 DFQATT, CDR2 SNEGSKA (reference sequence). CDR3 residues: CSAMAQRADSYEQYF. The CDR3 DNA reads TGCAGTGCTATGGCTCAGCGGGCCGACTCCTACGAGCAGTACTTC.

This clonotype turned up a few times. The J gene is TRBJ2-1, the V gene TRBV29-1; tentatively, D is TRBD2 (6 bases). The CDR3 is made up of 13 amino acids. The V gene lost 1 base and the J gene lost 2 bases, with 6 bases spanning the gap. Germline V gene lookup returns CDR1 SQVTM and CDR2 ANQGSEA. The CDR3 region is CSVEGTTYNEQFF. CDR3 nucleotides: TGCAGCGTTGAAGGGACTACCTACAATGAGCAGTTCTTC.

This clonotype showed up just a few times. This rearrangement joins TRBV24-1 to TRBJ1-6; TRBD1 matches 10 bases. The CDR3 sequence is 14 residues long. V lost 4 bases and J lost 9; bases outside the gene matches: 2. Germline-derived CDR1 and CDR2 are KGHDR and SFDVKD. CDR3 region: CATSDGDRGSPLHF. The CDR3 DNA is TGTGCCACCAGTGACGGGGACAGGGGTTCACCCCTCCACTTT.

This clonotype came up many times. The rearrangement uses TRBV29-1 and TRBJ1-1, with D perhaps TRBD1 (6 bases). This CDR3 is 11 amino acids long. Trimming removed 6 bases from V and 7 bases from J, with 12 bases in between. The germline V gene encodes CDR1 SQVTM and CDR2 ANQGSEA. CDR3 in amino acids: CSVAGGGEAFF. CDR3 DNA: TGCAGCGTAGCTGGGGGCGGTGAAGCTTTCTTT.

This clonotype was seen a handful of times. The CDR3 nucleotides read TGCGCCAGCAGCCAAGTTCCGAGGGGTAGGCTTAGCGGGAGAGGTGAGCAGTTCTTC. Translated, it gives CASSQVPRGRLSGRGEQFF. The rearrangement joins TRBV4-1 to TRBJ2-1, with TRBD2 matching 9 bases. Germline assignment: CDR1 MGHRA and CDR2 YSYEKL. Trimming at V came to 1 base and at J to 9 bases, leaving 19 bases not matched to a gene. The CDR3 length is 19 residues.

This clonotype turned up a few times. CDR3 coding DNA: TGTGCCAGCAGCCAATCTTCAGGACAATCCTCTGGAAACACCATATATTTT. Protein product: CASSQSSGQSSGNTIYF. The gene calls are TRBV16 and TRBJ1-3; D possibly corresponds to TRBD1 (5 bases). The CDR3 sequence is 17 residues long. From germline, CDR1 is KGHSY and CDR2 FQNENV. V was cut by 0 bases and J by 0 bases, with 12 bases left in between.

The V call is TRBV4-3, the J call TRBJ2-1, with 9 bases matching TRBD1. The CDR3 covers 16 residues. The germline V gene has CDR1 LGHNA and CDR2 YSLEER. V lost 2 bases, J lost 3 bases, and 5 bases stayed unmatched. The CDR3 protein is CASSQQGQGNYNEQFF. CDR3 in DNA: TGCGCCAGCAGCCAACAGGGACAGGGTAACTACAATGAGCAGTTCTTC.

This chain joins TRBV7-2 and TRBJ2-5, with D perhaps matching TRBD1 (6 bases). V was shortened by 1 base and J by 1 base, with 7 bases between the two germline ends. The CDR3 runs to 14 residues. Germline-derived CDR1 and CDR2 are SGHTA and FQGNSA. CDR3 bases: TGTGCCAGCAGCTTAGGGGGGCCCCAAGAGACCCAGTACTTC. Protein product: CASSLGGPQETQYF. The entire variable domain, with the rest obtained from reference TRBV7-2 and TRBJ2-5, is as follows: GAGVSQSPSNKVTEKGKDVELRCDPISGHTALYWYRQSLGQGLEFLIYFQGNSAPDKSGLPSDRFSAERTGGSVSTLTIQRTQQEDSAVYLCASSLGGPQETQYFGPGTRLLVL.

The sample holds many counts of this clonotype. This chain connects TRBV4-3 to TRBJ1-5; weak D call: TRBD1 (5 bases). Between the trimmed V and J ends, which lost 0 bases and 0 bases, there was a span of 9 bases. The germline V gene has CDR1 LGHNA and CDR2 YSLEER. This CDR3 contains 16 residues. CDR3 nucleotide sequence: TGCGCCAGCAGCCAAGAGCCGGGGCATAGCAATCAGCCCCAGCATTTT. It encodes CASSQEPGHSNQPQHF.

This rearrangement joins TRBV10-3 to TRBJ2-4; D perhaps matches TRBD2 (6 bases). CDR3 length: 16 amino acids. The V end lost 5 bases, the J end lost 3 bases, and 17 bases lay between the germline ends. Germline lookup yields CDR1 ENHRY and CDR2 SYGVKD. CDR3 sequence reads: CAISNVGSGLKNIQYF. The CDR3 bases are TGTGCCATCAGTAATGTCGGTAGCGGTCTCAAAAACATTCAGTACTTC.

This clonotype was seen a few times. The V and J genes are TRBV12-3 or TRBV12-4 and TRBJ2-1, with a possible D match to TRBD2 (7 bases). This CDR3 region has 16 residues. The germline V and J ends were trimmed by 4 bases and 4 bases, with 17 bases remaining between them. CDR3 DNA: TGTGCCAGCAGTTACCGGGGGCGGGAGTCGTACAATGAGCAGTTCTTC. Amino acid sequence: CASSYRGRESYNEQFF.

The chain joins TRBV29-1 to TRBJ2-5, with TRBD2 matching over 9 bases. V was clipped by 6 bases and J by 5 bases; unmatched bases: 7. Germline V CDR1 and CDR2: SQVTM, ANQGSEA. The CDR3 is 13 amino acids. CDR3 amino acids: CSVRGGAGETQYF. DNA for the CDR3: TGCAGCGTCCGCGGGGGGGCGGGTGAGACCCAGTACTTC.

The rearrangement uses TRBV4-3 and TRBJ2-3, with D possibly being TRBD2 (6 bases). V was cut by 3 bases and J by 6 bases, with 22 bases left in between. CDR3 length: 17 residues. Germline CDR1 LGHNA, CDR2 YSLEER. The chain's CDR3 is CASSQAPGLHAGDTQYF. The CDR3 DNA is TGCGCCAGCAGCCAGGCCCCGGGACTCCATGCTGGTGATACGCAGTATTTT.

This clonotype was seen more than once but under ten times. The chain has TRBV7-2 and TRBJ2-1, with D possibly matching TRBD1 (6 bases). Per the germline V gene, CDR1 is SGHTA and CDR2 is FQGNSA. The CDR3 runs to 16 residues. The V end lost 1 base, the J end lost 7 bases, and 17 bases lay between the germline ends. The DNA for the CDR3 is TGTGCCAGCAGCTTAGGGAACAGGGCCTCTTTTAATGAGCAGTTCTTC. This encodes CASSLGNRASFNEQFF.

A few counts support this clonotype. This CDR3 is CASTPLLGTYNSPLHF. In DNA, the CDR3 is TGTGCCAGCACCCCACTTCTCGGCACTTATAATTCACCCCTCCACTTT. The chain employs TRBV27 and TRBJ1-6, with unresolved D. CDR3 length: 16 amino acids. Germline CDR1 and CDR2: MNHEY and SMNVEV (reference sequence). V gave up 7 bases and J gave up 4 bases, with 17 bases separating them.

The chain is built from TRBV2 and TRBJ2-7, with D perhaps matching TRBD2 (6 bases). The CDR3 consists of 15 residues. V was clipped by 7 bases and J by 6 bases, with 22 bases between them. Germline CDR1 and CDR2: SNHLY and FYNNEI. In nucleotides, the CDR3 is TGTGCCAGCATGCTCTCTCGGGCGGGGTTTGGCGAGCAGTACTTC. The encoded protein is CASMLSRAGFGEQYF. The variable domain in full, completed from reference TRBV2 and TRBJ2-7, reads EPEVTQTPSHQVTQMGQEVILRCVPISNHLYFYWYRQILGQKVEFLVSFYNNEISEKSEIFDDQFSVERPDGSNFTLKIRSTKLEDSAMYFCASMLSRAGFGEQYFGPGTRLTVT.

This clonotype was picked up a small number of times. The V and J genes are TRBV29-1 and TRBJ2-5, with D possibly being TRBD1 or TRBD2 (5 bases each). V dropped 2 bases and J dropped 5 bases, with 9 bases sitting between them. In germline, CDR1 is SQVTM, CDR2 ANQGSEA. The CDR3 has 12 amino acids. This chain's CDR3 is CSVERDRETQYF. In DNA form, the CDR3 reads TGCAGCGTTGAACGGGACCGGGAGACCCAGTACTTC.

This clonotype was recorded a few times. The J gene is TRBJ2-2, the V gene TRBV2; TRBD1 is a possible D gene (6 bases). V lost 6 bases and J lost 1, with 15 bases in between. This CDR3 is 16 amino acids long. Germline CDR1 and CDR2: SNHLY and FYNNEI. The CDR3 DNA sequence: TGTGCCAGCAGGGGACAACCCCTCTTGAACACCGGGGAGCTGTTTTTT. This translates into CASRGQPLLNTGELFF. Supplemented by reference TRBV2 and TRBJ2-2, the full variable domain reads EPEVTQTPSHQVTQMGQEVILRCVPISNHLYFYWYRQILGQKVEFLVSFYNNEISEKSEIFDDQFSVERPDGSNFTLKIRSTKLEDSAMYFCASRGQPLLNTGELFFGEGSRLTVL.

This clonotype appeared a few times. V usage is TRBV28 and J usage is TRBJ1-5, with D hard to call. The V gene's germline CDR1 is MDHEN and CDR2 SYDVKM. This CDR3 region has 12 residues. Trimming stripped 8 bases from V and 0 bases from J, with 5 bases between. CDR3 bases: TGTGCCAGCGTCCGTAGCAATCAGCCCCAGCATTTT. Amino acid sequence: CASVRSNQPQHF.

This clonotype was picked up one time. The rearrangement links TRBV6-5 to TRBJ2-2, with D unclear. The CDR3 extends over 15 amino acids. Trimming removed 3 bases at V and 5 bases at J, with 13 bases between. Germline CDR1 is MNHEY and CDR2 is SVGAGI. The CDR3 nucleotides are TGTGCCAGCAGTTATTTCTCTGCATCAACCGGGGAGCTGTTTTTT. Residues: CASSYFSASTGELFF.

The chain combines TRBV28 with TRBJ1-1; no firm D call. Germline V gives CDR1 MDHEN, CDR2 SYDVKM. The germline V and J ends were trimmed by 3 bases and 3 bases, with 8 bases remaining between them. CDR3 length: 13 residues. In nucleotides, the CDR3 is TGTGCCAGCAGTTTGAGTTCGGACACTGAAGCTTTCTTT. Translated: CASSLSSDTEAFF.

This clonotype has only a few counts. This sequence joins TRBV11-2 and TRBJ1-6, with a tentative D call TRBD1 (5 bases). CDR3 size: 16 residues. Germline CDR1 and CDR2: SGHAT and FQNNGV. Trimming pared 3 bases from V and 3 bases from J, leaving 12 bases between. The CDR3: CASSLNPGLYNSPLHF. The CDR3 DNA reads as TGTGCCAGCAGCTTGAATCCGGGACTCTATAATTCACCCCTCCACTTT. The whole variable domain, filled in from reference TRBV11-2 and TRBJ1-6, reads EAGVAQSPRYKIIEKRQSVAFWCNPISGHATLYWYQQILGQGPKLLIQFQNNGVVDDSQLPKDRFSAERLKGVDSTLKIQPAKLEDSAVYLCASSLNPGLYNSPLHFGNGTRLTVT.

This clonotype showed up just a few times. The chain couples TRBV20-1 to TRBJ2-7; 13 nucleotides match TRBD2. This CDR3 contains 15 residues. Unmatched junction bases numbered 9, after V lost 3 bases and J lost 7 bases. Germline CDR1 DFQATT, CDR2 SNEGSKA (reference sequence). In DNA, the CDR3 is TGCAGTGCTAGTAGAACTAGCGGGAGGGACGGGGAGCAGTACTTC. This translates into CSASRTSGRDGEQYF.

This sequence joins TRBV7-2 and TRBJ1-2; maybe TRBD1 (6 bases). The CDR3 is made up of 15 amino acids. V lost 4 bases and J lost 8, with 20 bases in between. Looked up from germline, CDR1 is SGHTA and CDR2 is FQGNSA. The CDR3 nucleotides are TGTGCCAGCAGCTCGAATTCCAGGGGCAGGGGCGGCTACACCTTC. It yields the protein CASSSNSRGRGGYTF. Full variable domain (missing parts from reference TRBV7-2 and TRBJ1-2): GAGVSQSPSNKVTEKGKDVELRCDPISGHTALYWYRQSLGQGLEFLIYFQGNSAPDKSGLPSDRFSAERTGGSVSTLTIQRTQQEDSAVYLCASSSNSRGRGGYTFGSGTRLTVV.

This clonotype was detected a few times. The chain employs TRBV29-1 and TRBJ2-3, with unresolved D. Germline CDR1 and CDR2: SQVTM and ANQGSEA. The CDR3 length is 13 residues. Trimming shortened V by 4 bases and J by 5 bases, and 13 bases separated the two germline ends. CDR3 region: CSVVSEWGDTQYF. CDR3 nucleotide sequence: TGCAGCGTTGTGTCCGAGTGGGGAGATACGCAGTATTTT.

The table lists this clonotype with a few counts. The chain uses TRBV9 and TRBJ2-5; TRBD1 matches at 10 bases. Germline CDR1 is SGDLS and CDR2 is YYNGEE. The V gene end was trimmed by 0 bases and the J gene end by 5 bases; junction bases not matched to a gene: 4. CDR3 length equals 15 residues. The CDR3 loop is CASSVAGQGMETQYF. The CDR3 DNA sequence: TGTGCCAGCAGCGTAGCGGGACAGGGGATGGAGACCCAGTACTTC.